This note documents a single TCR beta chain sequence. The data were taken from a study of T cell changes during pregnancy in multiple sclerosis. Only in-frame clones appear in the TCRdb table, and some are missing; sequencing was by immunoSEQ multiplex PCR. The table includes tens of thousands of clones, 70% to 90% detected once. Trimming left V 3 bases short and J 3 bases short, with 17 bases between. CDR3 length: 15 residues. CDR1 and CDR2 (germline): SQVTM, ANQGSEA. The material was CD4+ T cells from peripheral blood mononuclear cells, obtained in the first trimester of pregnancy. The chain joins TRBV29-1 to TRBJ1-1, with no clear D. This clonotype was sampled from a female donor with multiple sclerosis, enrolled in a pregnancy study. In DNA, the CDR3 is TGCAGCGTTGACAGCCACGGGGTTCGGGACACTGAAGCTTTCTTT. Translated, it gives CSVDSHGVRDTEAFF.